This T cell receptor beta chain stems from a study of control samples from healthy donors and cancer patients. Data came from immunoSEQ multiplex PCR; TCRdb stores just in-frame clones and leaves some out. The table has 85,000 to 100,000 clones, approximately 93% seen once. Germline trimming cut 6 bases from V and 9 bases from J; bases unmatched to any gene: 13. Germline CDR1 and CDR2: SGHTA and FQGNSA. The CDR3 loop spans 16 amino acids. This chain joins TRBV7-2 and TRBJ2-1; 11 nucleotides match TRBD2. Sequences were obtained from blood. The receptor's source is a man younger than 35 in good health. The CDR3 nucleotides read TGTGCCAGCAGTCCTACTACTAGCGGGAGATTTGGTGAGCAGTTCTTC. The encoded protein is CASSPTTSGRFGEQFF.